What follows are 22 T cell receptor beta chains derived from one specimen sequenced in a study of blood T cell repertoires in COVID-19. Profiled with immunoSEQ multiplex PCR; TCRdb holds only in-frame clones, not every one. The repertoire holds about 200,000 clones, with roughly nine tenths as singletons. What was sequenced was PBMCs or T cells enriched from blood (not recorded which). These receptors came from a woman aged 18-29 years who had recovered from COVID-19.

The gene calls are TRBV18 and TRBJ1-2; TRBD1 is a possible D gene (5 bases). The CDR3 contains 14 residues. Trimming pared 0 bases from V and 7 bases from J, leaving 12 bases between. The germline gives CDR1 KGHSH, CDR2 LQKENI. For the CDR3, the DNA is TGTGCCAGCTCACCACCCGACAGACCTGGTGGCTACACCTTC. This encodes CASSPPDRPGGYTF.

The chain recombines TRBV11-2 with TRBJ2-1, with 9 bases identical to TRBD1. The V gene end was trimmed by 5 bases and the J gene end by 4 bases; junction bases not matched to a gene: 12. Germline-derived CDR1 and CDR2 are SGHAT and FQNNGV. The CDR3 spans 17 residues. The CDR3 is CASSRVEGDRVYNEQFF. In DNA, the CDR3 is TGTGCCAGCAGCCGGGTGGAAGGGGACAGGGTATACAATGAGCAGTTCTTC. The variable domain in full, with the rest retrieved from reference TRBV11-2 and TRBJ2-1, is EAGVAQSPRYKIIEKRQSVAFWCNPISGHATLYWYQQILGQGPKLLIQFQNNGVVDDSQLPKDRFSAERLKGVDSTLKIQPAKLEDSAVYLCASSRVEGDRVYNEQFFGPGTRLTVL.

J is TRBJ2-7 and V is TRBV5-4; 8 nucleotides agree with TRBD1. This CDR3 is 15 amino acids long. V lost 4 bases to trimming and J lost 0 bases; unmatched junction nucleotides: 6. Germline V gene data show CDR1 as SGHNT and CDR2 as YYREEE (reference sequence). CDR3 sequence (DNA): TGTGCCAGCAGCCCCGGACAGGGCCTCTCCTACGAGCAGTACTTC. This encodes CASSPGQGLSYEQYF.

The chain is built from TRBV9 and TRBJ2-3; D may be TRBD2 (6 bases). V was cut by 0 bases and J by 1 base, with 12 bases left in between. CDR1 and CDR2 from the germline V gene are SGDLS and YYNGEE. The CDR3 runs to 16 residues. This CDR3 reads CASSVGAGGGTDTQYF. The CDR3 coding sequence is TGTGCCAGCAGCGTAGGGGCAGGCGGGGGCACAGATACGCAGTATTTT.

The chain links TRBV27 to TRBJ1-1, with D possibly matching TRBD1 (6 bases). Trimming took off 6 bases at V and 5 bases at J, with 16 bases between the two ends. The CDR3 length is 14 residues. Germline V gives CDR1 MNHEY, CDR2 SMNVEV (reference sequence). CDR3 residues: CASSPQGLVTEAFF. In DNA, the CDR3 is TGTGCCAGCAGCCCACAGGGTTTGGTGACTGAAGCTTTCTTT.

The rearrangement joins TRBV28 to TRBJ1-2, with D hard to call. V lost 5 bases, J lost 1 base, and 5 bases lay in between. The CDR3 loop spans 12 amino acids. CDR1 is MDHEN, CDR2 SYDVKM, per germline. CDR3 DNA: TGTGCCAGCAGTCCAAATAACTATGGCTACACCTTC. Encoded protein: CASSPNNYGYTF.

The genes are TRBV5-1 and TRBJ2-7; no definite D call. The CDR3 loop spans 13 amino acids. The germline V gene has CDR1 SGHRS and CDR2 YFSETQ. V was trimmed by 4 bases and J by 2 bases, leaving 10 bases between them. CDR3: CASSPAGTYEQYF. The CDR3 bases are TGCGCCAGCAGCCCCGCCGGTACCTACGAGCAGTACTTC.

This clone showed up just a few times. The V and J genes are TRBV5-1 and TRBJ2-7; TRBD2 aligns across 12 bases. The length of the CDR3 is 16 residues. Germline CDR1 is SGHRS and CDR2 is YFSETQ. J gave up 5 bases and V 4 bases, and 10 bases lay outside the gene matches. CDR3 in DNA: TGCGCCAGCAGCCCCGCTAGCGGGGGGGCCGTAGACGAGCAGTACTTC. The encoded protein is CASSPASGGAVDEQYF.

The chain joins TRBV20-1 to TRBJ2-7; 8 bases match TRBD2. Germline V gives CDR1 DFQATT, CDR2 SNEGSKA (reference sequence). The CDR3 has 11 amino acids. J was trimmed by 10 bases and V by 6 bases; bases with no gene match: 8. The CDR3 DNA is TGCAGTGCCCAAGGACTAGCCTTTCAGTACTTC. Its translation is CSAQGLAFQYF.

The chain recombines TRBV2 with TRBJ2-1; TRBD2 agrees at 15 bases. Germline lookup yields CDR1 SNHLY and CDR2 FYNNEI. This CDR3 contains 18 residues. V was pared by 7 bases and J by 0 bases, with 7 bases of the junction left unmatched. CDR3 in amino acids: CASKGTSGGLLSYNEQFF. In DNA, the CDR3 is TGTGCCAGCAAGGGGACTAGCGGGGGGCTACTCTCCTACAATGAGCAGTTCTTC.

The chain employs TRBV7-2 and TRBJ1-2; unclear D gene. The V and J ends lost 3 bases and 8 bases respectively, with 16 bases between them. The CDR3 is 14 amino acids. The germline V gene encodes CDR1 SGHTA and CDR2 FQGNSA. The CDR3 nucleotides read TGTGCCAGCAGCTTCCCGGCGAGGGATAGGGGCTACACCTTC. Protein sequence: CASSFPARDRGYTF.

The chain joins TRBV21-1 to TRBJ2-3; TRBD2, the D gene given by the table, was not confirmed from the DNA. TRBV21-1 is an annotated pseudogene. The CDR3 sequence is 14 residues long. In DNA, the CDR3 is TGTGCCAGCAGCAGATCGGGGTGCACAGATACGCAGTATTTT. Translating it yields CASSRSGCTDTQYF.

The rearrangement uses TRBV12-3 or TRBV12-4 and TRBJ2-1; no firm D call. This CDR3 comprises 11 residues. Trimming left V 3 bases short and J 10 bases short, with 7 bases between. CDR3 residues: CASSFMAEQFF. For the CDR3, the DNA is TGTGCCAGCAGTTTCATGGCAGAGCAGTTCTTC.

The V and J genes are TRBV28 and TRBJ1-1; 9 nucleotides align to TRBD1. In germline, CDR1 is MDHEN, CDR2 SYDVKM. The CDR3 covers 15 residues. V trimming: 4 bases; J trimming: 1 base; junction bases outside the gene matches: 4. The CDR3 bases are TGTGCCAGCAGTTCGCCGGGACAGGGGAACACTGAAGCTTTCTTT. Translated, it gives CASSSPGQGNTEAFF.

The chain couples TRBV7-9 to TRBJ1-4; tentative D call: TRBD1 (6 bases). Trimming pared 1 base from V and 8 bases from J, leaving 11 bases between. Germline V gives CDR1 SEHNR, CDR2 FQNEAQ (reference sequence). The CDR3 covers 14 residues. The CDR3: CASSLGRGLEKLFF. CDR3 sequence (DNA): TGTGCCAGCAGCTTAGGCAGGGGTTTGGAAAAACTGTTTTTT.

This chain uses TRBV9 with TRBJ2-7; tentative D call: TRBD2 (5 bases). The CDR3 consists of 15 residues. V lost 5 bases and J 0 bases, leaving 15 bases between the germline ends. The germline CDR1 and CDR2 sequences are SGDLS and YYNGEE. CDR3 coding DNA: TGTGCCAGCAGTGAGGGCGGCACCAGCTCCTACGAGCAGTACTTC. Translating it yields CASSEGGTSSYEQYF.

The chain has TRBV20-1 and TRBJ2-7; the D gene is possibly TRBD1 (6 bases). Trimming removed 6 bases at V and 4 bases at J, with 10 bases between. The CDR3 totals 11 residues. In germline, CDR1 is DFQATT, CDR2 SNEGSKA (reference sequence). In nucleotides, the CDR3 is TGCAGTGCCCTCACAGGGTACGAGCAGTACTTC. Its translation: CSALTGYEQYF.

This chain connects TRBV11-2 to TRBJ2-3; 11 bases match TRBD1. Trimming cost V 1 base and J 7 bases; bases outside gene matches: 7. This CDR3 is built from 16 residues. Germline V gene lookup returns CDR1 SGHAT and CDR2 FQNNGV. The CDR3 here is CASSLGRDRGRNTQYF. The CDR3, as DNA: TGTGCCAGCAGCTTAGGACGGGACAGGGGGAGAAATACGCAGTATTTT. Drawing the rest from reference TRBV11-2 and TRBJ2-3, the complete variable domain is EAGVAQSPRYKIIEKRQSVAFWCNPISGHATLYWYQQILGQGPKLLIQFQNNGVVDDSQLPKDRFSAERLKGVDSTLKIQPAKLEDSAVYLCASSLGRDRGRNTQYFGPGTRLTVL.

This CDR3 reads CASSLSSSGGHYEQYF. CDR3 DNA: TGTGCCAGCAGCTTATCTTCTAGCGGGGGACACTACGAGCAGTACTTC. This chain uses TRBV7-6 with TRBJ2-7; TRBD2 matches at 10 bases. V dropped 2 bases and J dropped 3; count of bases not matched to a gene: 7. The CDR3 covers 16 residues. Germline V gene data show CDR1 as SGHVS and CDR2 as FNYEAQ. The whole variable domain, filled in from reference TRBV7-6 and TRBJ2-7, reads GAGVSQSPRYKVTKRGQDVALRCDPISGHVSLYWYRQALGQGPEFLTYFNYEAQQDKSGLPNDRFSAERPEGSISTLTIQRTEQRDSAMYRCASSLSSSGGHYEQYFGPGTRLTVT.

The CDR3 nucleotides are TGTGCCAGCAGCAGGGACAGGGCAGGTGAAAAACTGTTTTTT. This translates into CASSRDRAGEKLFF. The chain has TRBV7-9 and TRBJ1-4, with 9 positions matching TRBD1. Germline V gene lookup returns CDR1 SEHNR and CDR2 FQNEAQ (reference sequence). V trimming: 5 bases; J trimming: 7 bases; junction bases outside the gene matches: 5. This CDR3 is built from 14 residues.

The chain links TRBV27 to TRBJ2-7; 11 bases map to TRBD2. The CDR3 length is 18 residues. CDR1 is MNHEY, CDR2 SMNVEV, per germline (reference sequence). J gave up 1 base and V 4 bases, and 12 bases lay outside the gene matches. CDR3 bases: TGTGCCAGCAGTTCCTTAGCGGGGGGGACCAATCCATCCTACGAGCAGTACTTC. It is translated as CASSSLAGGTNPSYEQYF.

CDR3 sequence reads: CATSRSGTGAHEQYF. The CDR3 DNA sequence: TGTGCCACCAGCAGATCCGGGACAGGGGCCCACGAGCAGTACTTC. The chain employs TRBV15 and TRBJ2-7; 10 nucleotides align to TRBD1. CDR1 LNHNV and CDR2 YYDKDF come from the germline V gene (reference sequence). CDR3 length: 15 residues. The V gene end was trimmed by 2 bases and the J gene end by 5 bases; junction bases not matched to a gene: 6.